The 15 T cell receptor beta chains in this list originate from one sample, sequenced in a study of human thymus T cells. Assay used: immunoSEQ multiplex PCR; TCRdb lists only in-frame clones, some missing. In the table there are around 45,000 clones, just under 95% of which are singletons. The sample comprised blood. The receptors here all came from a girl under three years old with a congenital heart defect but otherwise immunologically healthy.

The V and J genes are TRBV11-2 and TRBJ1-1; D is unclear. Germline lookup yields CDR1 SGHAT and CDR2 FQNNGV. Deletions cut 5 bases from V and 1 base from J, with 8 bases between. The CDR3 is made up of 13 amino acids. The CDR3 DNA reads TGTGCCAGCAGCCCGCGACAGAACACTGAAGCTTTCTTT. Translation: CASSPRQNTEAFF.

The V gene is TRBV5-6, the J gene TRBJ2-7; 10 nucleotides agree with TRBD1. The CDR3 runs to 13 residues. After removal of 4 bases from V and 5 bases from J, the junction contained 3 bases not matched to a gene. The germline V gene has CDR1 SGHDT and CDR2 YYEEEE. The CDR3 nucleotides read TGTGCCAGCAGCCGGGACAGGGGACACGAGCAGTACTTC. Translation: CASSRDRGHEQYF.

V is TRBV4-3 and J is TRBJ2-3; no definite D call. Germline V gene lookup returns CDR1 LGHNA and CDR2 YSLEER. This CDR3 region has 17 residues. V was shortened by 1 base and J by 11 bases, with 25 bases between the two germline ends. The CDR3, as DNA: TGCGCCAGCAGCCAAGTTACCGCTGCCACCGGAACAAATGGGCAGTATTTT. As protein: CASSQVTAATGTNGQYF.

In its sample, this clone was seen once. The rearrangement joins TRBV4-1 to TRBJ2-3, with 10 bases identical to TRBD2. Germline V gives CDR1 MGHRA, CDR2 YSYEKL. V dropped 1 base and J dropped 4; count of bases not matched to a gene: 8. CDR3 size: 17 residues. CDR3 protein: CASSQGRLAGVSDTQYF. As DNA, the CDR3 is TGCGCCAGCAGCCAAGGGCGGCTAGCGGGAGTGTCAGATACGCAGTATTTT.

The rearrangement uses TRBV29-1 and TRBJ1-1, with D tentatively TRBD1 (5 bases). Trimming cost V 4 bases and J 0 bases, with 9 bases left between them. Germline V gives CDR1 SQVTM, CDR2 ANQGSEA. The CDR3 sequence is 13 residues long. The CDR3 DNA is TGCAGCGTTGGGAGGGGCCTGAACACTGAAGCTTTCTTT. Its translation is CSVGRGLNTEAFF.

V usage is TRBV5-1 and J usage is TRBJ1-2; D is unresolved. Germline V gene data show CDR1 as SGHRS and CDR2 as YFSETQ. V was pared by 9 bases and J by 5 bases, with 17 bases between. The CDR3 is made up of 13 amino acids. The CDR3 coding sequence is TGCGCCACCTCGGGCAGTGGTGGGTATGGCTACACCTTC. It yields the protein CATSGSGGYGYTF.

The CDR3 DNA is TGTGCCAGCAGCCCAGGGGTGGGGAGGCAGTTCTTC. This translates into CASSPGVGRQFF. V and J are TRBV9 and TRBJ2-1, with a possible D match to TRBD1 (6 bases). The CDR3 runs 12 residues. Trimming left V 4 bases short and J 12 bases short, with 14 bases between. From germline, CDR1 is SGDLS and CDR2 YYNGEE. The full variable domain, in which reference TRBV9 and TRBJ2-1 provide the parts outside the CDR3, is DSGVTQTPKHLITATGQRVTLRCSPRSGDLSVYWYQQSLDQGLQFLIQYYNGEERAKGNILERFSAQQFPDLHSELNLSSLELGDSALYFCASSPGVGRQFFGPGTRLTVL.

This rearrangement joins TRBV7-9 to TRBJ1-2; unclear D gene. The CDR3 runs to 16 residues. Germline CDR1 reads SEHNR; CDR2 reads FQNEAQ (reference sequence). Between the trimmed V and J ends, which lost 1 base and 2 bases, there was a span of 14 bases. CDR3 amino acids: CASSLVLGSGNYGYTF. DNA of the CDR3: TGTGCCAGCAGCTTAGTGTTAGGGAGCGGGAACTATGGCTACACCTTC.

The V gene is TRBV5-4, the J gene TRBJ1-1, with 7 bases aligning to TRBD1. The length of the CDR3 is 14 residues. Germline CDR1 SGHNT, CDR2 YYREEE (reference sequence). V gave up 0 bases and J gave up 1 base; unmatched junction bases: 0. The CDR3 region is CASSLDRGNTEAFF. DNA of the CDR3: TGTGCCAGCAGCTTGGACAGGGGGAACACTGAAGCTTTCTTT.

CDR3 in DNA: TGTGCCAGCAGTGATTTTGCCTTAAACGGGGAGCTGTTTTTT. Translating gives CASSDFALNGELFF. The gene calls are TRBV4-2 and TRBJ2-2; unclear D gene. The germline V and J ends were trimmed by 6 bases and 7 bases, with 15 bases remaining between them. The CDR3 runs 14 residues. Germline values: CDR1 LGHNA, CDR2 YNFKEQ.

The chain links TRBV27 to TRBJ2-1; a possible D gene is TRBD2 (5 bases). V was trimmed by 6 bases and J by 5 bases, leaving 11 bases between them. The length of the CDR3 is 13 residues. Looked up from germline, CDR1 is MNHEY and CDR2 is SMNVEV (reference sequence). The chain's CDR3 is CASSPYGNNEQFF. Written as DNA, the CDR3 is TGTGCCAGCAGCCCCTACGGGAACAATGAGCAGTTCTTC.

The chain has TRBV10-3 and TRBJ2-3; D not certain. The V gene lost 4 bases and the J gene lost 3 bases, with 11 bases spanning the gap. Germline CDR1 and CDR2: ENHRY and SYGVKD. CDR3 length: 14 residues. CDR3 coding DNA: TGTGCCATCAGTGTAGCAGGTAGTACAGATACGCAGTATTTT. Its translation is CAISVAGSTDTQYF.

The CDR3 protein is CASSPPGTGGMNTEAFF. The DNA of the CDR3 is TGTGCCAGCTCACCACCCGGGACAGGGGGCATGAACACTGAAGCTTTCTTT. V is TRBV18 and J is TRBJ1-1, with 12 bases that match TRBD1. Germline CDR1 KGHSH, CDR2 LQKENI. V lost 0 bases to trimming and J lost 0 bases; unmatched junction nucleotides: 2. This CDR3 is built from 17 residues.

The V call is TRBV6-6, the J call TRBJ1-2, with unresolved D. This CDR3 is built from 11 residues. Germline V gene data show CDR1 as MNHNY and CDR2 as SVGAGI (reference sequence). With 8 bases removed from V and 2 bases from J, the gap between germline ends came to 6 bases. CDR3 sequence (DNA): TGTGCCAGCCTCCTGAACTATGGCTACACCTTC. It encodes CASLLNYGYTF.

The V and J genes are TRBV19 and TRBJ2-3, with no clear D. The CDR3 contains 13 residues. Looked up from germline, CDR1 is LNHDA and CDR2 is SQIVND (reference sequence). The ends were cut back, 4 bases at V and 2 bases at J, with 7 bases in the middle. Here the CDR3 reads CASSTTSTDTQYF. CDR3 DNA: TGTGCCAGTAGTACAACTTCCACAGATACGCAGTATTTT.